Below are 22 T cell receptor beta chains sequenced from a single sample in a study of cytomegalovirus exposure and HLA in healthy donors. The study ran its PCR with 60 Vbeta and 13 Jbeta primers. Libraries were prepared by immunoSEQ multiplex PCR; TCRdb keeps only in-frame clonotypes and omits some of them. Of fewer than 40,000 clones in the sample, roughly 79% were seen once. The sequenced material came from PBMCs. The receptors were gathered from a woman in her forties in good health and CMV-seronegative.

The V and J genes are TRBV4-3 and TRBJ1-2; D is possibly TRBD1 (5 bases). This CDR3 has 13 residues. Germline assignment: CDR1 LGHNA and CDR2 YSLEER. Trimming shortened V by 1 base and J by 6 bases, and 9 bases separated the two germline ends. The CDR3 coding sequence is TGCGCCAGCAGCCAAGTTTTAGGGGATGGCTACACCTTC. It is translated as CASSQVLGDGYTF.

The genes are TRBV9 and TRBJ1-2; no clear D. The germline gives CDR1 SGDLS, CDR2 YYNGEE. This CDR3 has 15 residues. Trimming removed 0 bases at V and 4 bases at J, with 13 bases between. CDR3 bases: TGTGCCAGCAGCGTAGATGTAGGGAGTGTCTATGGCTACACCTTC. Its protein is CASSVDVGSVYGYTF.

The chain couples TRBV6-1 to TRBJ1-1; 8 nucleotides align to TRBD1. This CDR3 has 15 residues. Trimming cost V 6 bases and J 4 bases; bases outside gene matches: 10. CDR1 is MNHNS and CDR2 is SASEGT in the germline V gene. CDR3 DNA: TGTGCCAGCAGGTACAGGGGGGATGATGGCACTGAAGCTTTCTTT. It is translated as CASRYRGDDGTEAFF.

The chain couples TRBV6-5 to TRBJ1-5; 7 bases map to TRBD1. There are 13 residues in the CDR3. Germline-derived CDR1 and CDR2 are MNHEY and SVGAGI. The V gene end was trimmed by 5 bases and the J gene end by 6 bases; junction bases not matched to a gene: 4. The CDR3 here is CASSIRQGQPQHF. The CDR3 DNA is TGTGCCAGCAGTATAAGACAGGGTCAGCCCCAGCATTTT.

This clone was seen more than once but under ten times. The CDR3 coding sequence is TGTGCCAGCAGTGACTATACAGGGGCCAATGAAAAACTGTTTTTT. Protein: CASSDYTGANEKLFF. The V and J genes are TRBV27 and TRBJ1-4; 7 bases are shared with TRBD1. J gave up 5 bases and V 5 bases, and 8 bases lay outside the gene matches. The CDR3 runs 15 residues. The germline CDR1 and CDR2 sequences are MNHEY and SMNVEV (reference sequence).

For the CDR3, the DNA is TGCGCCAGCAGCCCGGGGGCAACTAATGAAAAACTGTTTTTT. Translated: CASSPGATNEKLFF. The chain employs TRBV4-3 and TRBJ1-4; weak D call: TRBD1 (5 bases). The CDR3 has 14 residues. Germline CDR1 LGHNA, CDR2 YSLEER. The V gene lost 4 bases and the J gene lost 0 bases, with 6 bases spanning the gap.

This chain joins TRBV10-3 and TRBJ2-3; D gene uncertain. Germline V gene data show CDR1 as ENHRY and CDR2 as SYGVKD. Trimming removed 3 bases at V and 6 bases at J, with 4 bases between. This CDR3 is built from 11 residues. For the CDR3, the DNA is TGTGCCATCAGTGACTCGGATACGCAGTATTTT. Translating it yields CAISDSDTQYF.

V is TRBV6-6 and J is TRBJ1-2, with 8 bases fitting TRBD1. The germline CDR1 and CDR2 sequences are MNHNY and SVGAGI (reference sequence). This CDR3 spans 16 amino acids. V shed 10 bases and J 5 bases; nucleotides not matched to a gene: 18. The CDR3 is CATYFLGQGLFYGYTF. The DNA of the CDR3 is TGTGCCACCTACTTCCTTGGACAGGGTCTTTTTTATGGCTACACCTTC.

The chain joins TRBV2 to TRBJ1-3; D gene ambiguous. Trimming pared 7 bases from V and 0 bases from J, leaving 10 bases between. In germline, CDR1 is SNHLY, CDR2 FYNNEI. The CDR3 has 14 amino acids. CDR3 region: CASKESNSGNTIYF. The CDR3 nucleotides are TGTGCCAGCAAAGAGTCTAACTCTGGAAACACCATATATTTT.

This clone was counted a single time. The chain joins TRBV6-5 to TRBJ2-5, with a possible D match to TRBD2 (6 bases). V gave up 6 bases and J gave up 7 bases, with 21 bases separating them. Germline CDR1 reads MNHEY; CDR2 reads SVGAGI. This CDR3 is 15 amino acids long. CDR3 nucleotide sequence: TGTGCCAGCAGCCGCCCGGGACTTAAAGTGGGGACCCAGTACTTC. Residues: CASSRPGLKVGTQYF.

The rearrangement joins TRBV9 to TRBJ1-5; 7 positions match TRBD1. The CDR3 is made up of 15 amino acids. Germline lookup yields CDR1 SGDLS and CDR2 YYNGEE. Trimming cost V 4 bases and J 2 bases; bases outside gene matches: 6. CDR3 amino acids: CASSRSGTGNQPQHF. The CDR3 DNA reads TGTGCCAGCAGCCGAAGTGGGACAGGCAATCAGCCCCAGCATTTT.

The table lists this clone with a count of one. The genes are TRBV5-4 and TRBJ2-5, with D maybe TRBD1 (5 bases). V gave up 4 bases and J gave up 5 bases, with 18 bases separating them. CDR3 length: 15 residues. Looked up from germline, CDR1 is SGHNT and CDR2 is YYREEE (reference sequence). CDR3 sequence: CASSPPGRPAETQYF. DNA of the CDR3: TGTGCCAGCAGCCCCCCAGGGCGCCCAGCGGAGACCCAGTACTTC.

DNA of the CDR3: TGTGCCACCAGCAGAGGTACATTGAACACTGAAGCTTTCTTT. Its protein is CATSRGTLNTEAFF. J is TRBJ1-1 and V is TRBV15, with D hard to call. Germline-derived CDR1 and CDR2 are LNHNV and YYDKDF (reference sequence). The CDR3 is 14 residues long. Trimming took off 1 base at V and 0 bases at J, with 6 bases between the two ends. Complete variable domain (other parts from reference TRBV15 and TRBJ1-1): DAMVIQNPRYQVTQFGKPVTLSCSQTLNHNVMYWYQQKSSQAPKLLFHYYDKDFNNEADTPDNFQSRRPNTSFCFLDIRSPGLGDTAMYLCATSRGTLNTEAFFGQGTRLTVV.

The V gene is TRBV7-9, the J gene TRBJ2-2, with 12 positions matching TRBD2. The length of the CDR3 is 18 residues. The trim removed 7 bases at V and 4 bases at J, leaving 13 bases unmatched. From germline, CDR1 is SEHNR and CDR2 FQNEAQ (reference sequence). In DNA, the CDR3 is TGTGCCAGCAACAGAGTCCTAGCGGGGGGGCGCGGCACCGGGGAGCTGTTTTTT. Its translation is CASNRVLAGGRGTGELFF.

About this clone itself: The same CDR3 also results from other DNA sequences found in this sample. The rearrangement links TRBV5-1 to TRBJ2-1; 8 positions agree with TRBD2. The V gene's germline CDR1 is SGHRS and CDR2 YFSETQ. The CDR3 has 14 residues. V gave up 2 bases and J gave up 4 bases; unmatched junction bases: 2. CDR3 loop: CASSFRGGYNEQFF. The CDR3 region has the DNA TGCGCCAGCAGCTTCCGGGGGGGGTACAATGAGCAGTTCTTC.

The V call is TRBV4-1, the J call TRBJ1-2, with TRBD1 matching over 7 bases. Germline trimming cut 0 bases from V and 7 bases from J; bases unmatched to any gene: 5. Germline assignment: CDR1 MGHRA and CDR2 YSYEKL. The CDR3 loop spans 14 amino acids. Written as DNA, the CDR3 is TGCGCCAGCAGCCAAGACGCAGGGGGTCTTGGCTACACCTTC. This translates into CASSQDAGGLGYTF.

This clone appeared a few times. The V and J genes are TRBV5-1 and TRBJ2-6; possible D gene TRBD2, 6 bases. The germline V gene has CDR1 SGHRS and CDR2 YFSETQ. The V end lost 5 bases, the J end lost 2 bases, and 14 bases lay between the germline ends. The CDR3 loop spans 16 amino acids. The CDR3 reads CASRGQGLPGANVLTF. The CDR3 DNA reads as TGCGCCAGCAGGGGGCAGGGACTTCCTGGGGCCAACGTCCTGACTTTC.

This clone showed up just a few times. This sequence joins TRBV27 and TRBJ1-2, with D tentatively TRBD1 (5 bases). CDR1 MNHEY and CDR2 SMNVEV come from the germline V gene (reference sequence). V dropped 4 bases and J dropped 8 bases, with 14 bases sitting between them. The CDR3 consists of 13 residues. The CDR3 region has the DNA TGTGCCAGCAGTTCAGGGCTGAGACGGGGCTACACCTTC. This encodes CASSSGLRRGYTF.

This clone occurred a few times. The J gene is TRBJ1-6, the V gene TRBV2, with a tentative D call TRBD1 (5 bases). Trimming took off 4 bases at V and 10 bases at J, with 14 bases between the two ends. The germline gives CDR1 SNHLY, CDR2 FYNNEI. CDR3 length equals 14 residues. CDR3: CASSVTGDRSPLHF. DNA of the CDR3: TGTGCCAGCAGTGTAACAGGAGATAGGTCACCCCTCCACTTT.

J is TRBJ1-4 and V is TRBV10-3, with D perhaps TRBD1 (5 bases). V was shortened by 2 bases and J by 8 bases, with 12 bases between the two germline ends. The CDR3 has 14 residues. Germline V CDR1 and CDR2: ENHRY, SYGVKD. Here the CDR3 DNA reads TGTGCCATCAGTGAGGGGGCCCTGGGGGAAAAACTGTTTTTT. Residues: CAISEGALGEKLFF.

This chain connects TRBV15 to TRBJ1-4; 11 positions match TRBD1. The CDR3 consists of 16 residues. CDR1 LNHNV and CDR2 YYDKDF come from the germline V gene (reference sequence). With V trimmed by 3 bases and J by 6 bases, 6 bases remained unmatched. DNA of the CDR3: TGTGCCACCAGCAGCGCGAGGGACAGGGGGTATGAAAAACTGTTTTTT. It codes for CATSSARDRGYEKLFF.

The V and J genes are TRBV9 and TRBJ2-5; 9 bases fit TRBD2. V gave up 0 bases and J gave up 4 bases; unmatched junction bases: 10. The CDR3 totals 17 residues. Germline values: CDR1 SGDLS, CDR2 YYNGEE. This CDR3 is CASSVGAGGRSGETQYF. The CDR3 region has the DNA TGTGCCAGCAGCGTAGGAGCGGGGGGACGTAGCGGAGAGACCCAGTACTTC.